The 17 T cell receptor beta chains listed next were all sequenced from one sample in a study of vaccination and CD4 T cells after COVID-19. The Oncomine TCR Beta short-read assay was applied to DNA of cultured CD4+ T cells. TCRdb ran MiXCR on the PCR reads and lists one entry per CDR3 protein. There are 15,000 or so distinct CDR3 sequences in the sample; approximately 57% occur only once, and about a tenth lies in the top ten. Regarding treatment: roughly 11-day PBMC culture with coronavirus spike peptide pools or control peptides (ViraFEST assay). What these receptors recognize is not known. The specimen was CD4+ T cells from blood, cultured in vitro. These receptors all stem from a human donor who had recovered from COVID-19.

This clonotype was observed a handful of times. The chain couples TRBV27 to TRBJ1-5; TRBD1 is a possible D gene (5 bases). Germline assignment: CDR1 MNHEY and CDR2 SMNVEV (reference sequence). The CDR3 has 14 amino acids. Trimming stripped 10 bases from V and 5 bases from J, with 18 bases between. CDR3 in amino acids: CATMGLGGDQPQHF. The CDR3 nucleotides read TGTGCCACCATGGGGTTGGGGGGAGATCAGCCCCAGCATTTT.

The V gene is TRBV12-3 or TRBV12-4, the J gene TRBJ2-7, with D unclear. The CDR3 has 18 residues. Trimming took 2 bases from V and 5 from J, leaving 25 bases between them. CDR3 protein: CASSLQLLPTRSKNEQYF. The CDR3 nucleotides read TGTGCCAGCAGTTTACAACTCCTCCCCACCCGGTCTAAAAACGAGCAGTACTTC.

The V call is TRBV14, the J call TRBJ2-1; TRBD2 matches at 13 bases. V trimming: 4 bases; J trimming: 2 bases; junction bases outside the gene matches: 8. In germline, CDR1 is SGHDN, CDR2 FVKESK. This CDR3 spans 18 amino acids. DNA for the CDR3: TGTGCCAGCAGCCCGCTGCCGACTAGCGGGAGGCCCTACAATGAGCAGTTCTTC. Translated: CASSPLPTSGRPYNEQFF. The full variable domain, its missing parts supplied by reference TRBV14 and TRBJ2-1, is EAGVTQFPSHSVIEKGQTVTLRCDPISGHDNLYWYRRVMGKEIKFLLHFVKESKQDESGMPNNRFLAERTGGTYSTLKVQPAELEDSGVYFCASSPLPTSGRPYNEQFFGPGTRLTVL.

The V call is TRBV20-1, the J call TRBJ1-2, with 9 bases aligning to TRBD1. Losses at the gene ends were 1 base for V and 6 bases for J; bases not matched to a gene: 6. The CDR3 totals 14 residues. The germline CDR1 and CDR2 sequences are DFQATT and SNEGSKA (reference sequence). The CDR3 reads CSARVTGQGDGYTF. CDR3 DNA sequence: TGCAGTGCTAGAGTAACGGGACAGGGAGATGGCTACACCTTC.

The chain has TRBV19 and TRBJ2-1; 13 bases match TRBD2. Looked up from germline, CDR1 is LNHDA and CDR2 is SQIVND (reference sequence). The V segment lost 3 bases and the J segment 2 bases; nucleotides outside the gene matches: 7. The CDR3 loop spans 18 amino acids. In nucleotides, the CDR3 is TGTGCCAGTAGTATGCGGACTAGCGGGAGAGGTACCTACAATGAGCAGTTCTTC. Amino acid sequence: CASSMRTSGRGTYNEQFF.

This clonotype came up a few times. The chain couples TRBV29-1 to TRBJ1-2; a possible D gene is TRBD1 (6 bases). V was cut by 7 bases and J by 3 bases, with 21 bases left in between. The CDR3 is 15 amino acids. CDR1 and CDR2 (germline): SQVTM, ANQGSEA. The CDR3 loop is CSAGPKQGTDYGYTF. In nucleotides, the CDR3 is TGCAGCGCTGGGCCCAAACAGGGAACCGACTATGGCTACACCTTC.

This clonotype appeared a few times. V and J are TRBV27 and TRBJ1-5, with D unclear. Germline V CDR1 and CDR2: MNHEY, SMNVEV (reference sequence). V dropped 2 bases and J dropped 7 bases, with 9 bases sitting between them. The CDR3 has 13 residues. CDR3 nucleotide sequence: TGTGCCAGCAGTTTAGTAGGGAACCAGCCCCAGCATTTT. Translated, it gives CASSLVGNQPQHF.

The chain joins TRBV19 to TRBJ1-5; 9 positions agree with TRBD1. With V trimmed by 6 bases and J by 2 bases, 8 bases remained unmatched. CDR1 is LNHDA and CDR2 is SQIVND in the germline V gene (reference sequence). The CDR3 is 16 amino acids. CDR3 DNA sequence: TGTGCCAGTAGCCGGACAGGGGCCGAGGGCAATCAGCCCCAGCATTTT. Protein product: CASSRTGAEGNQPQHF.

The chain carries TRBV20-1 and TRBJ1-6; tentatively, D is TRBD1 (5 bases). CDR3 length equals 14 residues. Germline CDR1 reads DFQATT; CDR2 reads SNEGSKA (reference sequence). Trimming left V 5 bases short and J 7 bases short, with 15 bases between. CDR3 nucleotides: TGCAGTGCTTACAAGGGGCTGCAGAATTCACCCCTCCACTTT. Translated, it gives CSAYKGLQNSPLHF.

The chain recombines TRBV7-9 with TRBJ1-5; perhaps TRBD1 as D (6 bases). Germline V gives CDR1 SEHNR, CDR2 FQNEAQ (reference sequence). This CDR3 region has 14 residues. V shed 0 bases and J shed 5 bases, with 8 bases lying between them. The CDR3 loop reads CASSLAQGHQPQHF. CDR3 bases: TGTGCCAGCAGCTTAGCACAGGGACATCAGCCCCAGCATTTT.

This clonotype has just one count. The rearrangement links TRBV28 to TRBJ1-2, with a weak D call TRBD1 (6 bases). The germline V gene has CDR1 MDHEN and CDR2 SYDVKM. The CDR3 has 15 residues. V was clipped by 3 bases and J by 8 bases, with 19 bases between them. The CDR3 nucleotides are TGTGCCAGCAGTTTTCCAGCCTCAGGGGCTCAGGGCTACACCTTC. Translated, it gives CASSFPASGAQGYTF.

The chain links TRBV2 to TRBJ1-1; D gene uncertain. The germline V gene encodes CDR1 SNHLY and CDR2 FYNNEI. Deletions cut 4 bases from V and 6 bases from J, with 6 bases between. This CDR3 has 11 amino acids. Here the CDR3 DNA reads TGTGCCAGCAGTGGGGCGTCTGAAGCTTTCTTT. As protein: CASSGASEAFF.

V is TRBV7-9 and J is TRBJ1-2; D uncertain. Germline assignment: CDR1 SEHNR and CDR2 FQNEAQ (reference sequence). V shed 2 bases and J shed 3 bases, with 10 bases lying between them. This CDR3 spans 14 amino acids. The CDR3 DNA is TGTGCCAGCAGCTTATTTCCCGCGGACTATGGCTACACCTTC. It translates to CASSLFPADYGYTF.

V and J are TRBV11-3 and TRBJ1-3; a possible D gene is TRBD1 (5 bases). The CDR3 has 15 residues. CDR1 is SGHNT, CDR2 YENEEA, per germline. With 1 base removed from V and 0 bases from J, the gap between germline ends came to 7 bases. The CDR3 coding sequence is TGTGCCAGCAGCTTAGGAGGGACCTCTGGAAACACCATATATTTT. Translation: CASSLGGTSGNTIYF. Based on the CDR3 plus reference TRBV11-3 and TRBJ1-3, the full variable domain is EAGVVQSPRYKIIEKKQPVAFWCNPISGHNTLYWYLQNLGQGPELLIRYENEEAVDDSQLPKDRFSAERLKGVDSTLKIQPAELGDSAVYLCASSLGGTSGNTIYFGEGSWLTVV.

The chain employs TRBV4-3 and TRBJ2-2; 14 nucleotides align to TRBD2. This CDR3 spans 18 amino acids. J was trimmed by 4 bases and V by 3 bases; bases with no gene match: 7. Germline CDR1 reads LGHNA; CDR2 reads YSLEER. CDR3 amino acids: CASSQPGLAGVGTGELFF. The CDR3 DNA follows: TGCGCCAGCAGCCAGCCGGGACTAGCGGGAGTTGGCACCGGGGAGCTGTTTTTT.

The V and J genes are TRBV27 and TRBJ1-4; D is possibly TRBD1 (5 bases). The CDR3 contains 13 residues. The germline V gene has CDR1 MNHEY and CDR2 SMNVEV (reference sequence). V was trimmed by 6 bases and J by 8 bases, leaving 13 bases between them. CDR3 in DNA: TGTGCCAGCAGCGATGGGGGGAGAGAAAAACTGTTTTTT. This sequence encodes CASSDGGREKLFF.

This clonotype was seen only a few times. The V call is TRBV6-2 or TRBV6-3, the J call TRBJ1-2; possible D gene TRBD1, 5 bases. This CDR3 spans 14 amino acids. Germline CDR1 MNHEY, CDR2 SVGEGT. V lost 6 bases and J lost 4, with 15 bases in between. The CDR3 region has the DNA TGTGCCAGCAGCCGGGGACTAGAGAGCTATGGCTACACCTTC. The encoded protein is CASSRGLESYGYTF.